The clone carrying this T cell receptor beta chain has more than one count but fewer than ten. A unique molecular identifier was attached to every TCR cDNA molecule. TCRdb passed the 5' RACE reads through MiXCR, listing each CDR3 protein once. The sample has some 120,000 distinct CDR3 sequences, 10% to 15% seen once. Documented time point: blood at routine non-recurrence follow-up after resection. Whole RNA obtained from tumor, nontumor lung or frozen PBMC underwent sequencing without sorting. These data are taken from a study of spatial heterogeneity in lung cancer. Study information: Sequencing covered available follow-up PBMC samples collected a median of approximately 26 months after resection. Detection consistently yielded more beta chains than alpha chains. In the raw reads, each unique TCR and UMI combination was present more than ten times on average.

The CDR3 has 15 amino acids. CDR1 and CDR2 from the germline V gene are LNHNV and YYDKDF (reference sequence). Germline trimming cut 3 bases from V and 2 bases from J; bases unmatched to any gene: 5. The TCR was taken from a male donor with early-stage non-small cell lung cancer. The source was PBMCs, collected at follow-up. The J gene is TRBJ2-5, the V gene TRBV15; TRBD1 matches at 8 bases. This CDR3 is CATSSFHRGQETQYF. The CDR3 nucleotides read TGTGCCACCAGCAGTTTCCACAGGGGGCAAGAGACCCAGTACTTC.